The clone carrying this TCR beta chain was detected a few times. CDR1 is KGHSH, CDR2 LQKENI, per germline. V shed 2 bases and J 0 bases; nucleotides not matched to a gene: 15. The CDR3 contains 19 residues. A template switching step contributed a universal primer site, while unique molecular identifiers were present in the cDNA. MiXCR, run by TCRdb on the 5' RACE reads, gives a single entry per CDR3 protein. The sample lists 700,000 or so distinct CDR3 sequences, 8.6% occurring once. This record comes from a study of identical twins. A further study also used this sample, focusing on yellow fever vaccine responses in identical twins.

The sample taken for sequencing was PBMCs. V usage is TRBV18 and J usage is TRBJ2-7, with TRBD1 matching 8 bases. This clonotype originated in a woman under 30 in good health. Here the CDR3 DNA reads TGTGCCAGCTCACCAGAATCCGGGACAGGCCGGCTTACCTCCTACGAGCAGTACTTC. It translates to CASSPESGTGRLTSYEQYF.